This T cell receptor beta chain was retrieved from a study of blood T cell repertoires in COVID-19. Overall study: Samples of COVID-19 (acute and convalescent) were obtained from the United States, Italy and Spain.

In the authors' methods: Reference gene primer amplification in the assay estimated nucleated cell counts. The data were produced by immunoSEQ multiplex PCR, yet TCRdb's version contains in-frame clones alone and is incomplete. The D gene and trimming were derived from the DNA, and the V and J assignments and clone size from that table. The data contain about 49,000 clones, about four fifths of them seen just once; the ten biggest clones take up 1.6%. The germline V gene encodes CDR1 MNHEY and CDR2 SVGEGT. Deletions cut 2 bases from V and 4 bases from J, with 11 bases between. The CDR3 has 15 amino acids.

J is TRBJ1-4 and V is TRBV6-2 or TRBV6-3; TRBD1 is a possible D gene (5 bases). The receptor's source is a man in his fifties with acute or convalescent COVID-19. What was sequenced was peripheral blood. CDR3 nucleotide sequence: TGTGCCAGCAGTTACCTAGGGGCCGGTAATGAAAAACTGTTTTTT. Amino acid sequence: CASSYLGAGNEKLFF.